The 13 T cell receptor beta chains below come from one sample, sequenced in a study of graft-versus-host responses after intestinal transplantation. Libraries were prepared by immunoSEQ multiplex PCR; TCRdb keeps only in-frame clonotypes and omits some of them. The sample has 7,500 to 10,000 clones, more than 75% seen once. Source: PBMCs, taken roughly 46 days after intestinal transplant. The receptors derive from a human patient who received an intestinal transplant, so some T cells may come from the graft donor.

The genes are TRBV2 and TRBJ2-7; D is ambiguous. V lost 4 bases and J lost 1, with 8 bases in between. The length of the CDR3 is 13 residues. CDR1 SNHLY and CDR2 FYNNEI come from the germline V gene. CDR3 amino acids: CASSGDLSYEQYF. The CDR3 nucleotides are TGTGCCAGCAGTGGAGATCTGTCCTACGAGCAGTACTTC. The full variable domain, its missing parts supplied by reference TRBV2 and TRBJ2-7, is EPEVTQTPSHQVTQMGQEVILRCVPISNHLYFYWYRQILGQKVEFLVSFYNNEISEKSEIFDDQFSVERPDGSNFTLKIRSTKLEDSAMYFCASSGDLSYEQYFGPGTRLTVT.

This clone was observed a single time. V and J are TRBV5-1 and TRBJ1-2; D remains ambiguous. With 0 bases removed from V and 4 bases from J, the gap between germline ends came to 10 bases. CDR1 is SGHRS and CDR2 is YFSETQ in the germline V gene. There are 14 residues in the CDR3. CDR3 sequence: CASSLDGESYGYTF. The CDR3 DNA reads as TGCGCCAGCAGCTTGGACGGAGAATCCTATGGCTACACCTTC.

The CDR3 DNA is TGTGCCAGCTCACCTCCCAGGGTCTACGAGCAGTACTTC. This encodes CASSPPRVYEQYF. The chain joins TRBV18 to TRBJ2-5, with D tentatively TRBD1 (5 bases). The assigned J gene may be wrong: the sequence end matches TRBJ2-7 better. This CDR3 is built from 13 residues. Germline V gives CDR1 KGHSH, CDR2 LQKENI.

This clone was found once. For the CDR3, the DNA is TGTGCCAGCAGCTTACTGCTCGATACGCAGTATTTT. This translates into CASSLLLDTQYF. This rearrangement joins TRBV13 to TRBJ2-3; D ambiguous. The CDR3 extends over 12 amino acids. Germline values: CDR1 PRHDT, CDR2 FYEKMQ (reference sequence). Trimming cost V 2 bases and J 6 bases, with 6 bases left between them. Drawing the rest from reference TRBV13 and TRBJ2-3, the complete variable domain is AAGVIQSPRHLIKEKRETATLKCYPIPRHDTVYWYQQGPGQDPQFLISFYEKMQSDKGSIPDRFSAQQFSDYHSELNMSSLELGDSALYFCASSLLLDTQYFGPGTRLTVL.

The chain is built from TRBV6-1 and TRBJ1-1, with D uncertain. The CDR3 extends over 13 amino acids. V lost 3 bases and J 1 base, leaving 6 bases between the germline ends. Germline CDR1 and CDR2: MNHNS and SASEGT. The CDR3 region has the DNA TGTGCCAGCAGTGAGAGGGAGAACACTGAAGCTTTCTTT. Protein sequence: CASSERENTEAFF.

V usage is TRBV9 and J usage is TRBJ2-7; 9 nucleotides align to TRBD1. CDR3 length equals 15 residues. Germline V gene lookup returns CDR1 SGDLS and CDR2 YYNGEE. With 0 bases clipped from V and 4 bases from J, the junction kept 5 bases outside the gene matches. This chain's CDR3 is CASSVADGQGYEQYF. CDR3 nucleotides: TGTGCCAGCAGCGTAGCCGACGGACAGGGGTACGAGCAGTACTTC.

The V gene is TRBV7-2, the J gene TRBJ1-1; no firm D call. V was cut by 2 bases and J by 1 base, with 5 bases left in between. Germline assignment: CDR1 SGHTA and CDR2 FQGNSA. The CDR3 runs to 13 residues. The CDR3 protein is CASSLLANTEAFF. The CDR3 region has the DNA TGTGCCAGCAGCTTACTAGCGAACACTGAAGCTTTCTTT.

The CDR3 bases are TGTGCCAGCAGCAGTGGGGGGCTAGCACAGGGCGAGCAGTACTTC. It is translated as CASSSGGLAQGEQYF. This chain connects TRBV7-6 to TRBJ2-7; TRBD1 or TRBD2 may be the D gene (6 bases each). This CDR3 is 15 amino acids long. The V end lost 5 bases, the J end lost 6 bases, and 20 bases lay between the germline ends. Germline V gene data show CDR1 as SGHVS and CDR2 as FNYEAQ.

The chain is built from TRBV9 and TRBJ2-1, with 8 bases lining up with TRBD1. The CDR3 spans 17 residues. Germline CDR1 is SGDLS and CDR2 is YYNGEE. V shed 0 bases, J shed 4 bases, and the junction held 9 bases outside the gene matches. CDR3 sequence (DNA): TGTGCCAGCAGCGTAGTCTCAGGGGGCGCAAATTACAATGAGCAGTTCTTC. The encoded protein is CASSVVSGGANYNEQFF.

This CDR3 is CASSLGSGGPNTGELFF. The CDR3, as DNA: TGTGCCAGCAGCTTAGGCAGCGGGGGCCCGAACACCGGGGAGCTGTTTTTT. The chain couples TRBV7-9 to TRBJ2-2; 8 bases fit TRBD2. The CDR3 consists of 17 residues. The germline gives CDR1 SEHNR, CDR2 FQNEAQ (reference sequence). The V gene end was trimmed by 1 base and the J gene end by 0 bases; junction bases not matched to a gene: 4.

The rearrangement joins TRBV28 to TRBJ1-5; no clear D. This CDR3 region has 13 residues. V shed 9 bases and J shed 0 bases, with 9 bases lying between them. Germline values: CDR1 MDHEN, CDR2 SYDVKM. For the CDR3, the DNA is TGTGCCAGTCACTCCACTAGCAATCAGCCCCAGCATTTT. Protein sequence: CASHSTSNQPQHF.

This clone was observed a single time. This chain joins TRBV6-4 and TRBJ2-3; TRBD2 matches 10 bases. Germline trimming cut 3 bases from V and 4 bases from J; bases unmatched to any gene: 7. Germline assignment: CDR1 MRHNA and CDR2 SNTAGT. The CDR3 length is 16 residues. CDR3 region: CASSDGGAGGPDTQYF. CDR3 in DNA: TGTGCCAGCAGTGATGGGGGAGCGGGAGGGCCAGATACGCAGTATTTT.

This clone was observed a few times. The chain has TRBV6-5 and TRBJ2-7; no firm D call. Germline-derived CDR1 and CDR2 are MNHEY and SVGAGI. V was pared by 6 bases and J by 3 bases, with 9 bases between. The CDR3 loop spans 12 amino acids. The CDR3 nucleotides read TGTGCCAGCAGATCAAACGGCTACGAGCAGTACTTC. It encodes CASRSNGYEQYF.